Sequencing of this T cell receptor beta chain was carried out in a study of neurological immune-mediated disorders. CDR1 is MNHNY and CDR2 is SVGAGI in the germline V gene (reference sequence). This CDR3 contains 12 residues. The V gene lost 8 bases and the J gene lost 7 bases, with 14 bases spanning the gap. This clonotype was observed many times. Its antigen is currently unknown. TCRdb passed the 5' RACE reads through MiXCR, listing each CDR3 protein once. The sample has tens of thousands of distinct CDR3 sequences; roughly 2.6% are singletons. Unsorted libraries were prepared from 2 million PBMCs held at -80 C. Study results and caveats: Association with the multiple sclerosis repertoire cluster was not found for any clinical or MRI feature.

This chain links TRBV6-6 with TRBJ1-2, with a possible D match to TRBD1 (6 bases). The receptor's source is a woman in her 30s with multiple sclerosis. The material sequenced was PBMCs. CDR3 coding DNA: TGTGCCAGCTTGGGGGGGCCTGTTGGCTACACCTTC. It is translated as CASLGGPVGYTF.